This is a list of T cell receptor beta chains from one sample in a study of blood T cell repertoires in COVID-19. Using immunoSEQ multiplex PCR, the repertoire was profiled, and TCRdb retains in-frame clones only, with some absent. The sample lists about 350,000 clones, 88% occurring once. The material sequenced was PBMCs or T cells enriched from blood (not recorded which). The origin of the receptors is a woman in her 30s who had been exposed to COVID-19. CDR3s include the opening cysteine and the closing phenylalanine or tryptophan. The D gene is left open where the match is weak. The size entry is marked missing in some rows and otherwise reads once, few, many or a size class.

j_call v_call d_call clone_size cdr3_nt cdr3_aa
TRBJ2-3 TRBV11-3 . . TGTGCCAGCAGTCGTTTCGGTTTGCAGTATTTT CASSRFGLQYF
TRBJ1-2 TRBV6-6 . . TGTGCCAGCAGTTCTGACAACTCAGGTGGCTACACCTTC CASSSDNSGGYTF
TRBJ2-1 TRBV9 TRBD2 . TGTGCCAGCAGCGAGGGGAGCGGGAGCTCCTACAATGAGCAGTTCTTC CASSEGSGSSYNEQFF
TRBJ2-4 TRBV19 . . TGTGCCAGTAGTATAGGGGTAGGGGCCGGAAAGGACATTCAGTACTTC CASSIGVGAGKDIQYF
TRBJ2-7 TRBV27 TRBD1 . TGTGCCAGCAGCCAATTAACCGGGACAGGGGAAACCTACGAGCAGTACTTC CASSQLTGTGETYEQYF
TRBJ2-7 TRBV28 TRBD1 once TGTGCCAGCAGTTTACCCCCCGGGACAGATCTTTACGAGCAGTACTTC CASSLPPGTDLYEQYF
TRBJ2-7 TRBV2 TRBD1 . TGTGCCAGCATGAGAGCGGCAGGGGGCTCCTACGAGCAGTACTTC CASMRAAGGSYEQYF
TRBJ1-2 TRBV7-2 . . TGTGCCAGCAGCTTGGGGACATACGGCTACACCTTC CASSLGTYGYTF
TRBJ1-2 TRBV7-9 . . TGTGCCAGCAGCTTAGCCGGGACACCTAACTATGGCTACACCTTC CASSLAGTPNYGYTF
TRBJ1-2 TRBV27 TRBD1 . TGTGCCAGCTCGAGGGACAGGATCTATGGCTACACCTTC CASSRDRIYGYTF
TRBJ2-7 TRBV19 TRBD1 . TGTGCCAGTAGTATATTAGCAGGAGGACAGGGTTCCTACGAGCAGTACTTC CASSILAGGQGSYEQYF
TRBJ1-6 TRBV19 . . TGTGCCAGTAGTATAGGCGCCAACCTCCACTTT CASSIGANLHF
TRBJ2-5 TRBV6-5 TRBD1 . TGTGCCAGCAGTTACGAGGGGGCAGGGGTAGAGACCCAGTACTTC CASSYEGAGVETQYF
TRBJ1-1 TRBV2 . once TGTGCCACCTCCCTCGGGGGGTTGGTTGAAGCTTTCTTT CATSLGGLVEAFF
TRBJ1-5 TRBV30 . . TGTGCCTGGAGTGTGAACAGGGATCAGCCCCAGCATTTT CAWSVNRDQPQHF
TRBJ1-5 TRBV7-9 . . TGTGCCAGCAGCCCACTGGGGGGGGCGGGGAATCAGCCCCAGCATTTT CASSPLGGAGNQPQHF
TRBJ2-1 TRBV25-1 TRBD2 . TGTGCCAGCAGTGTAACAGCGGGAGGGCCTCGCGACAATGAGCAGTTCTTC CASSVTAGGPRDNEQFF
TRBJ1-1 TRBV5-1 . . TGCGCCAGCAGCTCCCCACTGGAGACAGGAGTGAACACTGAAGCTTTCTTT CASSSPLETGVNTEAFF
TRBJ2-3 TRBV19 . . TGTGCCAGTAGTATTGGTTTTAGTAGCCCCCGGAACACAGATACGCAGTATTTT CASSIGFSSPRNTDTQYF
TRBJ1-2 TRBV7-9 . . TGTGCCAGCAGCTTAGATTTAGGCTCAGGGGATTATGGCTACACCTTC CASSLDLGSGDYGYTF
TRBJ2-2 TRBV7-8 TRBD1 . TGTGCCAGCAGCTTAGGCCCGAGGACAGGGGCCAACACCGGGGAGCTGTTTTTT CASSLGPRTGANTGELFF
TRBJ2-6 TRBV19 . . TGTGCCAGTAGTATTCCGACGGGCTCTGGGGCCAACGTCCTGACTTTC CASSIPTGSGANVLTF
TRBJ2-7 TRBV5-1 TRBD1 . TGCGCCAGAGGGGACAGGGCCCACGAGCAGTACTTC CARGDRAHEQYF
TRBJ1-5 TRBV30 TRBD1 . TGTGCCTGGAGGGGTACAGGGGTGGGAAATCAGCCCCAGCATTTT CAWRGTGVGNQPQHF
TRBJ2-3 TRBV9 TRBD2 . TGTGCCAGCGGGCGCGGGGGGCGGGAGTCAACAGATACGCAGTATTTT CASGRGGRESTDTQYF
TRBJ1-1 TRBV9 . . TGTGCCAGCAGCGTAGAAGGACAGCAAGAAGCTTTCTTT CASSVEGQQEAFF
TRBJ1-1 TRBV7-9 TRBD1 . TGTGCCAGCAGCCCCAACCCAGGGGGACACACTGAAGCTTTCTTT CASSPNPGGHTEAFF
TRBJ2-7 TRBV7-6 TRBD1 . TGTGCCAGCAGCGACAGGGGTGACGAGCAGTACTTC CASSDRGDEQYF
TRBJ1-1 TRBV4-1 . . TGCGCCAGCAGCCAAGAAACCAGGGCTGTCACTGAAGCTTTCTTT CASSQETRAVTEAFF
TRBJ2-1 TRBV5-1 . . TGCGCCAGCAGCTTGGCAGGGTTGGGCCGCAATGAGCAGTTCTTC CASSLAGLGRNEQFF
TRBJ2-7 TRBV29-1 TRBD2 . TGCAGCGTTCTAGTACCGGGACGTCGAGGGAGGGCCCAGGACGAGCAGTACTTC CSVLVPGRRGRAQDEQYF
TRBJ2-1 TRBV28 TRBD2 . TGTGCCAGCAGGGCGGGAGGGAGCAATGAGCAGTTCTTC CASRAGGSNEQFF
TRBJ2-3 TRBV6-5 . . TGTGCCAGCAGTTACTCCGGAGGCAGTTTCACAGATACGCAGTATTTT CASSYSGGSFTDTQYF
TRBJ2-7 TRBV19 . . TGTGCCAGTGCCTCGGTACCCTACGAGCAGTACTTC CASASVPYEQYF
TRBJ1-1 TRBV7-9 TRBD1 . TGTGCCAGCAGCCCGCGGACAGGGGTCGGCACTGAAGCTTTCTTT CASSPRTGVGTEAFF
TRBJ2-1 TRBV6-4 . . TGTGCCAGCAGTGACGAGGGCGGTTCAACTAATGAGCAGTTCTTC CASSDEGGSTNEQFF
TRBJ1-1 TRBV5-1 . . TGCGCCAGCAGCTTGTGGGGGGACACTGAAGCTTTCTTT CASSLWGDTEAFF
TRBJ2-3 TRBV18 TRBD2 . TGTGCCAGCTCACATATGGTCGCGGCCGGGACTAGCGGCACAGATACGCAGTATTTT CASSHMVAAGTSGTDTQYF
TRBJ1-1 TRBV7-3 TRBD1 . TGTGCCAGCAGCCCCGGGACAGCGAACACTGAAGCTTTCTTT CASSPGTANTEAFF
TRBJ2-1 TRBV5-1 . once TGCGCCAGCAGCCTAGTGGCCGGAACCTACAATGAGCAGTTCTTC CASSLVAGTYNEQFF
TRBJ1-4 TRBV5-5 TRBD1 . TGTGCCAGCAGCTTGGAGACAGGGGTTCAAAAACTGTTTTTT CASSLETGVQKLFF
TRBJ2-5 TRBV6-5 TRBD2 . TGTGCCAGCGGAACGGCGGGGGACCAAGAGACCCAGTACTTC CASGTAGDQETQYF
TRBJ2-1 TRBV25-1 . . TGTGCCAGCAGTGAACTGGCTAGCGTGGCGACCTACAATGAGCAGTTCTTC CASSELASVATYNEQFF
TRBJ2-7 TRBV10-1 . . TGCGCCAGCAGTGAGAGTAGCAGATGGCCCTACGAGCAGTACTTC CASSESSRWPYEQYF
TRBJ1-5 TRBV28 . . TGTGCCAGCAGGGGGCAGGGTGTTAGCCAGCCCCAGCATTTT CASRGQGVSQPQHF
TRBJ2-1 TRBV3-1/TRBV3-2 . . TGTGCCAGCAGCCAAGAAGTGACGCGAGGTCATGAGCAGTTCTTC CASSQEVTRGHEQFF
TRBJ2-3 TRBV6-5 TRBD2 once TGTGCCAGCCTAGCGGTTAGCACAGATACGCAGTATTTT CASLAVSTDTQYF
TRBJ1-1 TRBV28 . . TGTGCCAGCAGTTTACCATCAGATTTGAACACTGAAGCTTTCTTT CASSLPSDLNTEAFF
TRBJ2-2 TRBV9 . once TGTGCCAGCAGCGAGGCCCCCGGGGCCGGGGAGCTGTTTTTT CASSEAPGAGELFF